This T cell receptor (beta chain) was identified during a study of blood T cells in healthy people across ages. About this clonotype: What it binds is not known. Since the CDR3 does not end with the conserved phenylalanine or tryptophan, this likely comes from a read error.

Study conclusions and caveats: Conclusively comparing naive with antigen-experienced cells was impossible with unsorted PBMCs.

Germline CDR1 reads DFQATT; CDR2 reads SNEGSKA (reference sequence). CDR3 length: 16 residues. The authors ran a second PCR of roughly 7 to 11 cycles using a sample-barcoded 5' primer and a J-beta primer mix. TCRdb ran MiXCR on the 5' RACE reads and lists one entry per CDR3 protein. Found here are hundreds of thousands of distinct CDR3 sequences, approximately 24% of them singletons; the top ten hold 3%. This same sample was also part of a study on T cells of mothers and their children.

The sequence derives from a boy aged 5 to 17 in good health. What was sequenced was blood. The gene calls are TRBV20-1 and TRBJ2-7, with 8 bases identical to TRBD2. The J call may be faulty, since TRBJ2-5 better matches the DNA end. CDR3 sequence (DNA): TGCAGTGCTAGAGATGATACGACTAGCGCGGACGAGACCCAGTACCTC. It codes for CSARDDTTSADETQYL.